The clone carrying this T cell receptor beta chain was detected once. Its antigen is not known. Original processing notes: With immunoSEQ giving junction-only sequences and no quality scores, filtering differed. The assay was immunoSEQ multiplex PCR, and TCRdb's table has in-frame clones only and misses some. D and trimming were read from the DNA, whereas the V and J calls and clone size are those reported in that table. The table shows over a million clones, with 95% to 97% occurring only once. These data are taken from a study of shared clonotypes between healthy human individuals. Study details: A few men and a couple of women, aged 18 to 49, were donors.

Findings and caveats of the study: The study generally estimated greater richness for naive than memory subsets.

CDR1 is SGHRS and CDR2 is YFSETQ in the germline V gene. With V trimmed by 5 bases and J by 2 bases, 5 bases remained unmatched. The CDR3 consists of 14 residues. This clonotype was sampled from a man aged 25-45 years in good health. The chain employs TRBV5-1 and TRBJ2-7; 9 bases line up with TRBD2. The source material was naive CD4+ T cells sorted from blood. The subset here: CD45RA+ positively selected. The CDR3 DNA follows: TGCGCCAGCAGAGTTCTAGCGGGAACCTACGAGCAGTACTTC. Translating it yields CASRVLAGTYEQYF.